This TCR beta chain originates from a study of spatial heterogeneity in lung cancer. Every TCR cDNA molecule carried a tag that served as a unique molecular identifier. From the 5' RACE reads, TCRdb called clonotypes with MiXCR, one entry per CDR3 protein. The sample lists about 100,000 distinct CDR3 sequences, 4.4% occurring once. This CDR3 spans 14 amino acids. V was shortened by 9 bases and J by 5 bases, with 16 bases between the two germline ends. As to time point: sample taken at primary tumor resection. The donors were about 67 patients with non-small cell lung cancer that was early-stage and untreated. Researchers sequenced whole RNA taken from tumor, nontumor lung or frozen PBMC without sorting. This clonotype appeared many times. Its antigen is not identified. General study points: The recorded estimate of tumor T cell coverage is around 7.1% for alpha chains and 11% to 15% for beta chains. In tumors, expanded intratumoral alpha and beta TCR counts tracked mutation counts.

This chain uses TRBV12-3 or TRBV12-4 with TRBJ2-2, with D possibly TRBD2 on 5 matching bases. Sequenced here: lung tumor tissue, sampled at surgery. This receptor was obtained from a male donor with early-stage non-small cell lung cancer. This CDR3 is CASRRTRHTGELFF. The CDR3 DNA follows: TGTGCCAGTCGCCGGACTCGACATACCGGGGAGCTGTTTTTT.